These T cell receptor beta chains were read from a single sample in a study of blood T cell repertoires in COVID-19. Profiled with immunoSEQ multiplex PCR; TCRdb holds only in-frame clones, not every one. The data show some 200,000 clones, with approximately 82% seen just once and roughly 1.4% held by the top ten. Sequencing input: peripheral blood. These receptors were taken from a woman between 40 and 55 years old who had recovered from COVID-19. The CDR3 runs from the conserved cysteine through the conserved F or W. Each record gives: J gene, clone size, V gene, D gene, CDR3 DNA, CDR3 protein. The D gene is left open where the match is weak. Only some rows state a clone size, as once, few, many or a class for expanded clones.

J gene: TRBJ1-4; clone size: -; V gene: TRBV3-1/TRBV3-2; D gene: -; CDR3 DNA: TGTGCCAGCAGCCAGGGTTTCCTAGGTGAAAAACTGTTTTTT; CDR3 protein: CASSQGFLGEKLFF
J gene: TRBJ1-1; clone size: -; V gene: TRBV6-5; D gene: -; CDR3 DNA: TGTGCCAGCAAGGGGAGGGGGAGTGCTGAAGCTTTCTTT; CDR3 protein: CASKGRGSAEAFF
J gene: TRBJ1-5; clone size: -; V gene: TRBV3-1/TRBV3-2; D gene: TRBD1; CDR3 DNA: TGTGCCAGCAGCCAAGCAGGGGGCGGGAGGGGAGCCCAGCATTTT; CDR3 protein: CASSQAGGGRGAQHF
J gene: TRBJ2-2; clone size: -; V gene: TRBV5-5; D gene: -; CDR3 DNA: TGTGCCAGCAGCCAACGGGAGACCGGGGAGCTGTTTTTT; CDR3 protein: CASSQRETGELFF
J gene: TRBJ1-4; clone size: once; V gene: TRBV5-4; D gene: TRBD1; CDR3 DNA: TGTGCCAGCAGCCAGGGGGACAGGGTAAATGAAAAACTGTTTTTT; CDR3 protein: CASSQGDRVNEKLFF
J gene: TRBJ2-7; clone size: -; V gene: TRBV7-8; D gene: TRBD2; CDR3 DNA: TGTGCCAGCAGCTTATCTGCGGGAGTCGAGCAGTACTTC; CDR3 protein: CASSLSAGVEQYF
J gene: TRBJ1-4; clone size: -; V gene: TRBV2; D gene: TRBD1; CDR3 DNA: TGTGCCAGCAGCCAAGACTCCGGGACAGGGAATGAAAAACTGTTTTTT; CDR3 protein: CASSQDSGTGNEKLFF
J gene: TRBJ1-1; clone size: -; V gene: TRBV3-1/TRBV3-2; D gene: -; CDR3 DNA: TGTGCCAGCAGCTCACTTAGCGCTGAAGCTTTCTTT; CDR3 protein: CASSSLSAEAFF
J gene: TRBJ2-3; clone size: -; V gene: TRBV14; D gene: -; CDR3 DNA: TGTGCCAGCAGCCAATATAGCACAGATACGCAGTATTTT; CDR3 protein: CASSQYSTDTQYF
J gene: TRBJ1-2; clone size: -; V gene: TRBV28; D gene: -; CDR3 DNA: TGTGCCAGCACGACCCCAGCGGTCCTCCTAGGGTATGGCTACACCTTC; CDR3 protein: CASTTPAVLLGYGYTF
J gene: TRBJ1-2; clone size: -; V gene: TRBV7-9; D gene: -; CDR3 DNA: TGTGCCAGCAGCTTTAATGACCCCTGGGGGCAAACCTTC; CDR3 protein: CASSFNDPWGQTF
J gene: TRBJ2-2; clone size: -; V gene: TRBV7-9; D gene: -; CDR3 DNA: TGTGCCAGCAGCCAACTGAGGGCGAACACCGGGGAGCTGTTTTTT; CDR3 protein: CASSQLRANTGELFF
J gene: TRBJ2-7; clone size: once; V gene: TRBV10-3; D gene: TRBD1; CDR3 DNA: TGTGCCATCAGCCCGGGACAGGCAACCTACGAGCAGTACTTC; CDR3 protein: CAISPGQATYEQYF
J gene: TRBJ1-5; clone size: -; V gene: TRBV27; D gene: TRBD1; CDR3 DNA: TGTGCCAGCAGGAGCGGACAGGGGTTCTATCAGCCCCAGCATTTT; CDR3 protein: CASRSGQGFYQPQHF
J gene: TRBJ2-3; clone size: -; V gene: TRBV28; D gene: -; CDR3 DNA: TGTGCCAGTCGGGGTGACGGCACAGATACGCAGTATTTT; CDR3 protein: CASRGDGTDTQYF
J gene: TRBJ2-3; clone size: -; V gene: TRBV5-6; D gene: TRBD1; CDR3 DNA: TGTGCCAGCAGCAGAGGGGACAGGTCCACAGATACGCAGTATTTT; CDR3 protein: CASSRGDRSTDTQYF
J gene: TRBJ1-1; clone size: -; V gene: TRBV10-3; D gene: -; CDR3 DNA: TGTGCCATCAGTGGCACAGGCTATAACACTGAAGCTTTCTTT; CDR3 protein: CAISGTGYNTEAFF
J gene: TRBJ1-6; clone size: -; V gene: TRBV7-9; D gene: -; CDR3 DNA: TGTGCCAGCAGCTTAGGAGCGACAGGCAATAATTCACCCCTCCACTTT; CDR3 protein: CASSLGATGNNSPLHF
J gene: TRBJ2-5; clone size: -; V gene: TRBV19; D gene: TRBD2; CDR3 DNA: TGTGCCAGTACCCGTCGGCTAGCGGATCCGACCCGAGAGACCCAGTACTTC; CDR3 protein: CASTRRLADPTRETQYF
J gene: TRBJ2-3; clone size: -; V gene: TRBV29-1; D gene: TRBD2; CDR3 DNA: TGCAGCGTTGAGGCGGAGCGGGGGGCTGATGATACGCAGTATTTT; CDR3 protein: CSVEAERGADDTQYF
J gene: TRBJ1-1; clone size: -; V gene: TRBV6-2/TRBV6-3; D gene: TRBD1; CDR3 DNA: TGTGCCAGCAGTTACTCGGACAGGGCGATCACTGAAGCTTTCTTT; CDR3 protein: CASSYSDRAITEAFF
J gene: TRBJ2-3; clone size: -; V gene: TRBV5-1; D gene: TRBD2; CDR3 DNA: TGCGCCAGCATGACTAGCGACACACCAGATACGCAGTATTTT; CDR3 protein: CASMTSDTPDTQYF
J gene: TRBJ1-2; clone size: -; V gene: TRBV11-2; D gene: TRBD1; CDR3 DNA: TGTGCCAGCAGCTCAGTAGGGGGCAGCGACTATGGCTACACCTTC; CDR3 protein: CASSSVGGSDYGYTF
J gene: TRBJ2-7; clone size: -; V gene: TRBV24-1; D gene: TRBD1; CDR3 DNA: TGTGCCACCAGTGACCCCGGGACAGGGAAGCATTTGGGGCAGTACTTC; CDR3 protein: CATSDPGTGKHLGQYF
J gene: TRBJ1-1; clone size: -; V gene: TRBV12-3/TRBV12-4; D gene: -; CDR3 DNA: TGTGCCAGCAGTTTAGGGCAACACGCTGAAGCTTTCTTT; CDR3 protein: CASSLGQHAEAFF
J gene: TRBJ1-2; clone size: -; V gene: TRBV28; D gene: -; CDR3 DNA: TGTGCCGTGTCAGCTAACTATGGCTACACCTTC; CDR3 protein: CAVSANYGYTF
J gene: TRBJ1-1; clone size: -; V gene: TRBV11-3; D gene: -; CDR3 DNA: TGTGCCAGCAGCTTAGTTATAGGAGGGAACACTGAAGCTTTCTTT; CDR3 protein: CASSLVIGGNTEAFF
J gene: TRBJ1-4; clone size: -; V gene: TRBV7-9; D gene: -; CDR3 DNA: TGTGCCAGCAGCTCACAACACGGGGGGCAATCAACTAATGAAAAACTGTTTTTT; CDR3 protein: CASSSQHGGQSTNEKLFF
J gene: TRBJ2-1; clone size: -; V gene: TRBV5-1; D gene: -; CDR3 DNA: TGCGCCAGCAGCTCACTAGGGAGCTCCTACAATGAGCAGTTCTTC; CDR3 protein: CASSSLGSSYNEQFF
J gene: TRBJ2-1; clone size: once; V gene: TRBV12-3/TRBV12-4; D gene: TRBD2; CDR3 DNA: TGTGCCAGCAGTTTGGGGGGGGGTGAGCAGTTCTTC; CDR3 protein: CASSLGGGEQFF
J gene: TRBJ2-3; clone size: once; V gene: TRBV5-4; D gene: -; CDR3 DNA: TGTGCCAGCAGCTTGGATTCCAGGGTTGAGACGCAGTATTTT; CDR3 protein: CASSLDSRVETQYF
J gene: TRBJ2-7; clone size: once; V gene: TRBV30; D gene: -; CDR3 DNA: TGTGCCTGGACTACAGGGTACGAGCAGTACTTC; CDR3 protein: CAWTTGYEQYF
J gene: TRBJ2-5; clone size: -; V gene: TRBV12-3/TRBV12-4; D gene: TRBD2; CDR3 DNA: TGTGCCAGCAGCCTGGGAGGGCAAGAGACCCAGTACTTC; CDR3 protein: CASSLGGQETQYF
J gene: TRBJ2-1; clone size: -; V gene: TRBV2; D gene: TRBD2; CDR3 DNA: TGTGCCAGCAGGGGACTAGCGGGGGGCCCAGAGCAGTTCTTC; CDR3 protein: CASRGLAGGPEQFF
J gene: TRBJ1-2; clone size: -; V gene: TRBV5-1; D gene: TRBD1; CDR3 DNA: TGCGCCAGCAGCTACTCCGGGACAGGGGGCGGCATATATGGCTACACCTTC; CDR3 protein: CASSYSGTGGGIYGYTF
J gene: TRBJ2-1; clone size: -; V gene: TRBV27; D gene: -; CDR3 DNA: TGTGCCAGCAGTCTTGGTAAGGGGATACATGAGCAGTTCTTC; CDR3 protein: CASSLGKGIHEQFF
J gene: TRBJ1-6; clone size: -; V gene: TRBV18; D gene: TRBD1; CDR3 DNA: TGTGCCAGCTCACTTGGACAGGGGGATAATTCACCCCTCCACTTT; CDR3 protein: CASSLGQGDNSPLHF